This is a list of T cell receptor beta chains from one sample in a study of cytotoxic CD8 clonotypes in ibrutinib-treated CLL. Assay used: immunoSEQ multiplex PCR; TCRdb lists only in-frame clones, some missing. There are approximately 300,000 clones in the sample; 80% occur only once, and 6.5% to 8.5% lies in the top ten. Sequences were derived from PBMCs, sampled before ibrutinib treatment. All receptors come from a human donor with chronic lymphocytic leukemia. CDR3s include the opening cysteine and the closing phenylalanine or tryptophan. Each record gives: V gene, clone size, D gene, J gene, CDR3 protein, CDR3 DNA. D genes are given only for firm matches. The size of a clone is reported for some rows only, either as once, few or many, or as a class for expanded clones.

>TRBV18|NA|TRBD2|TRBJ2-1
CASSPSRREGRIEQFF
TGTGCCAGCTCACCTTCACGGCGGGAGGGCCGGATTGAGCAGTTCTTC
>TRBV28|NA|NA|TRBJ2-1
CASRRGGVEQFF
TGTGCCAGCAGGCGTGGTGGTGTTGAGCAGTTCTTC
>TRBV25-1|NA|NA|TRBJ1-2
CASSARNYGYTF
TGTGCCAGCAGTGCACGGAACTATGGCTACACCTTC
>TRBV7-2|NA|NA|TRBJ2-5
CASSLENPETQYF
TGTGCCAGCAGCTTAGAGAATCCGGAGACCCAGTACTTC
>TRBV2|NA|TRBD1|TRBJ1-4
CASSPLTGSNEKLFF
TGTGCCAGCAGCCCCCTGACAGGGTCGAATGAAAAACTGTTTTTT
>TRBV7-2|NA|NA|TRBJ2-5
CASSLAETQYF
TGTGCCAGCAGCTTAGCCGAGACCCAGTACTTC
>TRBV7-2|NA|NA|TRBJ2-1
CASSSPFRGGGPSYNEQFF
TGTGCCAGCAGCTCCCCGTTTAGGGGTGGCGGGCCCTCCTACAATGAGCAGTTCTTC
>TRBV27|NA|TRBD2|TRBJ2-5
CASSFSGGPLGQETQYF
TGTGCCAGCAGTTTTAGCGGGGGACCCCTAGGGCAAGAGACCCAGTACTTC
>TRBV2|NA|NA|TRBJ2-7
CASIGWGSSYEQYF
TGTGCCAGCATCGGTTGGGGGTCCTCCTACGAGCAGTACTTC
>TRBV6-1|NA|NA|TRBJ2-1
CASIVRTEQFF
TGTGCCAGCATCGTCAGGACGGAGCAGTTCTTC
>TRBV7-9|NA|TRBD2|TRBJ2-1
CASSKTSEPTYNEQFF
TGTGCCAGCAGCAAAACTAGCGAACCAACCTACAATGAGCAGTTCTTC
>TRBV14|NA|NA|TRBJ2-7
CASSQDFGGAYEQYF
TGTGCCAGCAGCCAAGATTTCGGAGGGGCCTACGAGCAGTACTTC
>TRBV7-2|NA|NA|TRBJ2-3
CASSFQYF
TGTGCCAGCAGCTTCCAGTATTTT
>TRBV25-1|NA|TRBD2|TRBJ2-1
CASSELGTSGVNEQFF
TGTGCCAGCAGTGAATTAGGGACTAGCGGCGTCAATGAGCAGTTCTTC
>TRBV5-6|NA|NA|TRBJ1-2
CASSLPEYGYTF
TGTGCCAGCAGCTTACCGGAATATGGCTACACCTTC
>TRBV7-8|NA|NA|TRBJ1-1
CASSLVSGHSEAFF
TGTGCCAGCAGCTTAGTTTCCGGACATAGTGAAGCTTTCTTT
>TRBV4-2|NA|TRBD1|TRBJ2-7
CASSHGTGLAYEQYF
TGTGCCAGCAGCCACGGGACAGGCCTCGCGTACGAGCAGTACTTC
>TRBV30|once|TRBD1|TRBJ1-4
CAWRDRTGARGEKLFF
TGTGCCTGGAGAGACCGGACAGGGGCCCGTGGCGAAAAACTGTTTTTT
>TRBV28|NA|NA|TRBJ2-1
CASSPGLSLDEQFF
TGTGCCAGCAGCCCTGGGCTATCTCTCGATGAGCAGTTCTTC
>TRBV7-2|NA|TRBD1|TRBJ2-3
CASSLGQGTDTQYF
TGTGCCAGCAGCCTTGGACAGGGCACAGATACGCAGTATTTT
>TRBV5-1|NA|NA|TRBJ2-2
CASSLYPGETGELFF
TGCGCCAGCAGCTTGTACCCGGGCGAAACCGGGGAGCTGTTTTTT
>TRBV28|once|TRBD2|TRBJ2-5
CAYSVAAGGTKTQYF
TGTGCCTACTCAGTAGCGGCGGGAGGAACTAAGACCCAGTACTTC
>TRBV29-1|NA|TRBD1|TRBJ2-1
CSVEFSGTGSSQQFF
TGCAGCGTTGAGTTTTCCGGGACAGGGTCGTCCCAGCAGTTCTTC
>TRBV18|NA|NA|TRBJ2-3
CASSPRTAGTDTQYF
TGTGCCAGCTCACCAAGGACAGCAGGCACAGATACGCAGTATTTT
>TRBV5-1|NA|NA|TRBJ2-7
CASSLDVRYEQYF
TGCGCCAGCAGCTTGGACGTTCGGTACGAGCAGTACTTC
>TRBV7-9|once|NA|TRBJ2-7
CASSLGPPWNPYEQYF
TGTGCCAGCAGCTTAGGCCCTCCATGGAACCCCTACGAGCAGTACTTC
>TRBV5-1|NA|TRBD2|TRBJ2-1
CASSYGLADPSYNEQFF
TGCGCCAGCAGCTACGGACTAGCGGATCCCTCCTACAATGAGCAGTTCTTC
>TRBV7-8|NA|NA|TRBJ2-7
CASSWMTENYEQYF
TGTGCCAGCAGCTGGATGACGGAAAACTACGAGCAGTACTTC
>TRBV19|once|NA|TRBJ2-7
CASSITGTLYEQYF
TGTGCCAGTAGTATAACAGGGACCCTCTACGAGCAGTACTTC
>TRBV30|NA|NA|TRBJ1-3
CAWTKQGAGNTIYF
TGTGCCTGGACGAAACAGGGCGCTGGAAACACCATATATTTT
>TRBV11-1|NA|NA|TRBJ2-5
CASSTDTYQETQYF
TGTGCCAGCAGCACCGATACATACCAAGAGACCCAGTACTTC
>TRBV7-3|NA|NA|TRBJ2-1
CASSLGGTEQFF
TGTGCCAGCAGCTTAGGAGGGACTGAGCAGTTCTTC
>TRBV18|NA|NA|TRBJ1-1
CASSQSWGPAEAFF
TGTGCCAGCTCACAATCATGGGGGCCCGCTGAAGCTTTCTTT
>TRBV4-3|NA|NA|TRBJ2-7
CASSQAKRPIGFYEQYF
TGCGCCAGCAGCCAGGCCAAGCGCCCAATCGGCTTCTACGAGCAGTACTTC
>TRBV5-1|NA|NA|TRBJ1-1
CASSPAPINRVGNTEAFF
TGCGCCAGCAGCCCGGCACCAATAAACAGGGTAGGGAACACTGAAGCTTTCTTT
>TRBV7-8|NA|TRBD2|TRBJ2-7
CASSLRTSGNTYEQYF
TGTGCCAGCAGCCTGCGGACTAGCGGGAACACCTACGAGCAGTACTTC
>TRBV18|NA|NA|TRBJ1-5
CASSHGLVGGSNQPQHF
TGTGCCAGCTCCCATGGGTTGGTAGGCGGTAGCAATCAGCCCCAGCATTTT
>TRBV14|NA|NA|TRBJ2-1
CASSQDRGGVQFF
TGTGCCAGCAGCCAAGATCGTGGGGGCGTGCAGTTCTTC
>TRBV4-1|NA|NA|TRBJ2-7
CASSQEIRASYEQYF
TGCGCCAGCAGCCAAGAGATCCGGGCGTCCTACGAGCAGTACTTC
>TRBV6-5|NA|NA|TRBJ1-1
CASSLTGRLNTEAFF
TGTGCCAGCAGTTTAACGGGGAGGTTGAACACTGAAGCTTTCTTT
>TRBV19|NA|TRBD1|TRBJ1-1
CASSAGQGGEAFF
TGTGCCAGTAGTGCCGGACAGGGGGGGGAAGCTTTCTTT
>TRBV5-4|NA|NA|TRBJ1-1
CASSSPSNTEAFF
TGTGCCAGCAGCTCCCCGAGCAACACTGAAGCTTTCTTT
>TRBV29-1|NA|NA|TRBJ2-1
CSVEVGRGSSYNEQFF
TGCAGCGTCGAGGTAGGGAGGGGGAGCTCCTACAATGAGCAGTTCTTC
>TRBV5-4|NA|NA|TRBJ2-3
CASSLGKDTQYF
TGTGCCAGCAGCTTGGGGAAAGATACGCAGTATTTT
>TRBV2|NA|TRBD2|TRBJ2-5
CASSPLTSVEETQYF
TGTGCCAGCAGCCCTTTGACTAGCGTGGAAGAGACCCAGTACTTC
>TRBV18|NA|NA|TRBJ2-1
CASSPLYGGEQFF
TGTGCCAGCTCACCATTGTACGGGGGTGAGCAGTTCTTC